A single sample is the source of the 22 T cell receptor beta chains below, sequenced in a study of blood T cells in healthy people across ages. A second PCR of roughly 6 to 12 cycles used a sample-barcoded 5' primer and a J-beta primer mix. MiXCR, applied by TCRdb to the 5' RACE reads, yields one record per CDR3 protein. Among about 1,500,000 distinct CDR3 sequences listed, around two fifths were seen once. Specimen: blood. These TCRs come from a woman aged 18 to 35 in good health.

V usage is TRBV27 and J usage is TRBJ2-5; TRBD2 agrees at 11 bases. The end of the DNA is better explained by TRBJ2-7, so the J call may be wrong. This CDR3 region has 17 residues. From germline, CDR1 is MNHEY and CDR2 SMNVEV (reference sequence). In nucleotides, the CDR3 is TGTGCCAGCAGTTTTCTGGGTAGCGGGAGGGTATCCCACGAGCAGTACTTC. This codes for CASSFLGSGRVSHEQYF.

V usage is TRBV7-9 and J usage is TRBJ2-3; 11 bases are a match to TRBD2. The V gene's germline CDR1 is SEHNR and CDR2 FQNEAQ (reference sequence). Germline trimming cut 5 bases from V and 5 bases from J; bases unmatched to any gene: 6. This CDR3 is built from 15 residues. The CDR3 region is CASSPPTSGEDTQYF. CDR3 in DNA: TGTGCCAGCAGCCCGCCGACTAGCGGGGAAGATACGCAGTATTTT.

V gene TRBV20-1 combines with J gene TRBJ2-5; D might be TRBD2 (5 bases). The V gene's germline CDR1 is DFQATT and CDR2 SNEGSKA (reference sequence). Trimming pared 7 bases from V and 11 bases from J, leaving 23 bases between. The CDR3 sequence is 13 residues long. CDR3 nucleotides: TGCAGTGTGCGAAGGGCGGGCCAAGATGAGCAGTACTTC. Translated, it gives CSVRRAGQDEQYF.

V usage is TRBV29-1 and J usage is TRBJ2-5, with unresolved D. CDR3 length: 12 residues. Germline CDR1 reads SQVTM; CDR2 reads ANQGSEA. V was pared by 4 bases and J by 1 base, with 7 bases between. CDR3 DNA: TGCAGCGTTGGACAACTCCAAGAGACCCAGTACTTC. Its protein is CSVGQLQETQYF.

This clonotype was counted a few times. The chain uses TRBV28 and TRBJ2-5; D remains ambiguous. V was clipped by 3 bases and J by 2 bases, with 7 bases between them. CDR3 length: 13 amino acids. In germline, CDR1 is MDHEN, CDR2 SYDVKM. The CDR3 DNA reads TGTGCCAGCAGTTTTGATTGGCAAGAGACCCAGTACTTC. Its translation is CASSFDWQETQYF.

This clonotype was counted ten times or more. This chain uses TRBV6-6 with TRBJ1-6; TRBD1 matches 7 bases. CDR3 size: 13 residues. With 5 bases clipped from V and 8 bases from J, the junction kept 3 bases outside the gene matches. CDR1 is MNHNY, CDR2 SVGAGI, per germline (reference sequence). The CDR3 nucleotides are TGTGCCAGCAGTCGCCAGGGGGATTCACCCCTCCACTTT. It codes for CASSRQGDSPLHF.

In its sample, this clonotype was seen many times. V gene TRBV20-1 combines with J gene TRBJ2-7; 8 bases map to TRBD2. The germline V gene has CDR1 DFQATT and CDR2 SNEGSKA (reference sequence). V dropped 3 bases and J dropped 3; count of bases not matched to a gene: 4. This CDR3 has 13 residues. The chain's CDR3 is CSASPSGSYEQYF. The CDR3, as DNA: TGCAGTGCTAGTCCCAGCGGGAGCTACGAGCAGTACTTC.

This clonotype has only one observation. The chain couples TRBV10-3 to TRBJ1-5; D call uncertain. Trimming cost V 3 bases and J 2 bases, with 14 bases left between them. This CDR3 region has 16 residues. Germline V gene data show CDR1 as ENHRY and CDR2 as SYGVKD. CDR3 coding DNA: TGTGCCATCAGTGACAGGTGGGAGTGGGGCAATCAGCCCCAGCATTTT. It yields the protein CAISDRWEWGNQPQHF.

This clonotype has just a few counts. The chain joins TRBV12-3 or TRBV12-4 to TRBJ1-2, with D unclear. CDR3 length equals 13 residues. The germline V and J ends were trimmed by 5 bases and 6 bases, with 13 bases remaining between them. CDR3: CASSIRGWDGYTF. DNA for the CDR3: TGTGCCAGCAGTATAAGAGGGTGGGATGGCTACACCTTC.

As for this clonotype: With a much larger clone just one base away, this may be a read error. This sequence joins TRBV15 and TRBJ2-1; possibly TRBD2 for D (6 bases). The V gene's germline CDR1 is LNHNV and CDR2 YYDKDF (reference sequence). The CDR3 consists of 14 residues. The CDR3 nucleotides are TGTGCCACCAGCCCCCTAATGGACTACGATGAGCAGTTCTTC. This sequence encodes CATSPLMDYDEQFF.

V gene TRBV15 combines with J gene TRBJ2-5; either TRBD1 or TRBD2 may fit D (6 bases each). The J call may be wrong; the DNA end is better matched by TRBJ2-7. CDR1 and CDR2 from the germline V gene are LNHNV and YYDKDF (reference sequence). The CDR3 runs 14 residues. The CDR3 loop reads CATRRTVGGYEQYF. Here the CDR3 DNA reads TGTGCCACCAGGAGAACAGTAGGGGGGTACGAGCAGTACTTC.

This chain joins TRBV28 and TRBJ2-5; D might be TRBD2 (6 bases). This CDR3 is built from 15 residues. V lost 5 bases, J lost 5 bases, and 18 bases lay in between. The germline gives CDR1 MDHEN, CDR2 SYDVKM. CDR3 sequence reads: CASSPTLGGSETQYF. The CDR3 region has the DNA TGTGCCAGCAGTCCAACCTTGGGGGGTAGCGAGACCCAGTACTTC. The entire variable domain, with the rest obtained from reference TRBV28 and TRBJ2-5, is as follows: DVKVTQSSRYLVKRTGEKVFLECVQDMDHENMFWYRQDPGLGLRLIYFSYDVKMKEKGDIPEGYSVSREKKERFSLILESASTNQTSMYLCASSPTLGGSETQYFGPGTRLLVL.

The genes are TRBV6-1 and TRBJ1-1; D is unresolved. Deletions cut 9 bases from V and 5 bases from J, with 16 bases between. The CDR3 sequence is 13 residues long. Per the germline V gene, CDR1 is MNHNS and CDR2 is SASEGT. This CDR3 is CASSEGARTEAFF. In DNA form, the CDR3 reads TGTGCCAGTTCGGAGGGCGCCAGGACTGAAGCTTTCTTT.

The genes are TRBV6-2 or TRBV6-3 and TRBJ2-1; TRBD2 is a possible D gene (6 bases). The V and J ends lost 0 bases and 9 bases respectively, with 6 bases between them. The CDR3 has 12 amino acids. CDR1 and CDR2 (germline): MNHEY, SVGEGT. The CDR3 DNA follows: TGTGCCAGCAGTTACTCGACTAGTGAGCAGTTCTTC. This sequence encodes CASSYSTSEQFF.

The table lists this clonotype with a count of one. This rearrangement joins TRBV27 to TRBJ2-7; perhaps D is TRBD1 or TRBD2 (5 bases each). Germline V lookup: CDR1 MNHEY, CDR2 SMNVEV (reference sequence). This CDR3 is 13 amino acids long. V lost 6 bases to trimming and J lost 2 bases, with 11 bases between them. Written as DNA, the CDR3 is TGTGCCAGCAGGTGGGGGAACACCTACGAGCAGTACTTC. It is translated as CASRWGNTYEQYF.

The J gene is TRBJ2-1, the V gene TRBV5-1; D may be TRBD2 (6 bases). This CDR3 contains 15 residues. CDR1 is SGHRS and CDR2 is YFSETQ in the germline V gene. Trimming removed 2 bases at V and 0 bases at J, with 9 bases between. The CDR3 sequence is CASSLGEASYNEQFF. Written as DNA, the CDR3 is TGCGCCAGCAGCTTAGGGGAGGCCTCCTACAATGAGCAGTTCTTC.

This clonotype was counted at least ten times. The rearrangement uses TRBV5-1 and TRBJ2-7; no reliable D call. The V gene lost 4 bases and the J gene lost 2 bases, with 10 bases spanning the gap. Per germline, CDR1 SGHRS and CDR2 YFSETQ. The CDR3 contains 13 residues. DNA of the CDR3: TGCGCCAGCAGCCTACGTGACCCCTACGAGCAGTACTTC. Protein: CASSLRDPYEQYF.

This clonotype was seen only a few times. The chain has TRBV27 and TRBJ1-2; unclear D gene. Germline V gene lookup returns CDR1 MNHEY and CDR2 SMNVEV (reference sequence). The CDR3 is 13 residues long. V was cut by 6 bases and J by 4 bases, with 12 bases left in between. In nucleotides, the CDR3 is TGTGCCAGCAGGCCCGGGCCGGTCTATGGCTACACCTTC. The encoded protein is CASRPGPVYGYTF.

This clonotype was detected a few times. CDR3 sequence (DNA): TGTGCCACCAGCAGAGATCCCACAGGGGTCGAGCAGTACTTC. Translation gives CATSRDPTGVEQYF. The chain has TRBV15 and TRBJ2-7; TRBD1 matches 7 bases. V gave up 0 bases and J gave up 6 bases; unmatched junction bases: 5. In germline, CDR1 is LNHNV, CDR2 YYDKDF (reference sequence). The CDR3 contains 14 residues.

The chain carries TRBV5-1 and TRBJ2-7; TRBD2 matches at 7 bases. The J call may be mistaken, given a closer DNA end match to TRBJ2-5. The CDR3 length is 15 residues. Per the germline V gene, CDR1 is SGHRS and CDR2 is YFSETQ. CDR3 bases: TGCGCCAGCAGCTTGCGTCTAGCGGTACAAGAGACCCAGTACTTC. This encodes CASSLRLAVQETQYF.

CDR3 region: CASSLLAGLATDTQYF. For the CDR3, the DNA is TGTGCCAGCAGCTTATTGGCGGGATTGGCCACAGATACGCAGTATTTT. This chain links TRBV7-2 with TRBJ2-3, with D possibly TRBD2 on 6 matching bases. Trimming shortened V by 2 bases and J by 2 bases, and 14 bases separated the two germline ends. The V gene's germline CDR1 is SGHTA and CDR2 FQGNSA. This CDR3 contains 16 residues.

The rearrangement links TRBV6-6 to TRBJ1-4; possibly TRBD1 for D (6 bases). Germline V CDR1 and CDR2: MNHNY, SVGAGI (reference sequence). There are 14 residues in the CDR3. V was cut by 2 bases and J by 5 bases, with 9 bases left in between. The CDR3 loop is CASSYGGQNEKLFF. For the CDR3, the DNA is TGTGCCAGCAGTTACGGGGGGCAGAATGAAAAACTGTTTTTT.